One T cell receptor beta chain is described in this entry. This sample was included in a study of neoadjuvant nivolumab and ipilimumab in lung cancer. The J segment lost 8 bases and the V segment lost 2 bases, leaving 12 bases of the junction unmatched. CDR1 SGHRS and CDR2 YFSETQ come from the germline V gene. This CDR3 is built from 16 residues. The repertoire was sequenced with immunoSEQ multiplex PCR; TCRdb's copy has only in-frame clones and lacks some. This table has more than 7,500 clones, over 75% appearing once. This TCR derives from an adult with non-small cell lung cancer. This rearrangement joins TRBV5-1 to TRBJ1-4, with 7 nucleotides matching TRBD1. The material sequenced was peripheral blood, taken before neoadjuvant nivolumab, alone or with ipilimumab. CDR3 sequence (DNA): TGCGCCAGCAGCTTACGCGACAGGGCCCTTGGAGAAAAACTGTTTTTT. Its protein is CASSLRDRALGEKLFF.